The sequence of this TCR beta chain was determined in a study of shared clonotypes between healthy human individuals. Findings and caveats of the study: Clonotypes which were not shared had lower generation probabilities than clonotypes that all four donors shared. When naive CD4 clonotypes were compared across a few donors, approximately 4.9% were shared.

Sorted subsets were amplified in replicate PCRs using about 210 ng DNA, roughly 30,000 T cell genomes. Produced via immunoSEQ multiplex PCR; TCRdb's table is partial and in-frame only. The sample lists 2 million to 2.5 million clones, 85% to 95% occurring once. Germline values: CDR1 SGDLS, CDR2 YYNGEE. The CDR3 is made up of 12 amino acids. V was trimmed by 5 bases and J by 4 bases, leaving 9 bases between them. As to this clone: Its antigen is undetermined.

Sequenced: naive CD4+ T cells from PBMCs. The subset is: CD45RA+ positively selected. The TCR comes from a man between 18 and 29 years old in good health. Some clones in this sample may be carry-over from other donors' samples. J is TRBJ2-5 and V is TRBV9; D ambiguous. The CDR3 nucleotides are TGTGCCAGCAGTGCAAATGGAGAGACCCAGTACTTC. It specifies CASSANGETQYF.